The 6 T cell receptor beta chains below were found in one sample sequenced in a study of blood T cell repertoires in COVID-19. Here immunoSEQ multiplex PCR was the method, and the copy in TCRdb shows in-frame clones only, minus some. Of fewer than 150,000 clones listed, around 87% are singletons. Sequencing was done on a sample of peripheral blood. All receptors come from a human donor in a cohort sampled during active COVID-19.

This clone has a single count. The chain recombines TRBV7-2 with TRBJ2-1, with TRBD1 as a possible D gene (6 bases). The V gene lost 2 bases and the J gene lost 2 bases, with 19 bases spanning the gap. The germline V gene encodes CDR1 SGHTA and CDR2 FQGNSA. This CDR3 contains 18 residues. The CDR3: CASSLTALGGDTYNEQFF. For the CDR3, the DNA is TGTGCCAGCAGCTTAACGGCACTAGGGGGAGACACCTACAATGAGCAGTTCTTC.

The chain carries TRBV5-1 and TRBJ1-1; tentatively, D is TRBD1 (6 bases). The germline CDR1 and CDR2 sequences are SGHRS and YFSETQ. Trimming removed 0 bases at V and 0 bases at J, with 9 bases between. The CDR3 totals 15 residues. The CDR3 sequence is CASSLATGLNTEAFF. The CDR3, as DNA: TGCGCCAGCAGCTTGGCCACAGGGCTGAACACTGAAGCTTTCTTT.

This clone was detected many times. V and J are TRBV3-1 (or the pseudogene TRBV3-2) and TRBJ1-4; no clear D gene. This CDR3 contains 13 residues. From germline, CDR1 is LGHDT and CDR2 YNNKEL (reference sequence). The V end was cut by 1 base, the J end by 7 bases, with 7 bases between. The chain's CDR3 is CASSQAFFEKLFF. In DNA, the CDR3 is TGTGCCAGCAGCCAAGCGTTCTTTGAAAAACTGTTTTTT.

This chain connects TRBV10-1 to TRBJ2-5; D gene ambiguous. Germline CDR1 and CDR2: WNHNN and SYGVQD (reference sequence). V lost 2 bases, J lost 0 bases, and 4 bases lay in between. The CDR3 contains 13 residues. CDR3 in amino acids: CASSELNQETQYF. DNA for the CDR3: TGCGCCAGCAGTGAGCTAAACCAAGAGACCCAGTACTTC.

The DNA of the CDR3 is TGTGCCAGCAGTCCAATTAGCTACCCCTACGAGCAGTACTTC. Amino acid sequence: CASSPISYPYEQYF. The chain links TRBV27 to TRBJ2-7; D uncertain. Per germline, CDR1 MNHEY and CDR2 SMNVEV (reference sequence). The CDR3 sequence is 14 residues long. Trimming took 5 bases from V and 2 from J, leaving 13 bases between them.

The rearrangement links TRBV27 to TRBJ1-2; 12 nucleotides line up with TRBD1. Per the germline V gene, CDR1 is MNHEY and CDR2 is SMNVEV (reference sequence). V lost 0 bases, J lost 6 bases, and 8 bases stayed unmatched. This CDR3 is built from 17 residues. The CDR3 DNA reads TGTGCCAGCAGTTTATCGGGACAGGGGGCGCCGGTGGATGGCTACACCTTC. The encoded protein is CASSLSGQGAPVDGYTF.